Listed here are 10 T cell receptor beta chains from one sample, sequenced in a study of regulatory T cells in long-lasting Graves disease. Arm-PCR of CDR3 regions and iRepertoire HTBI primers were the basis on which TCR beta libraries were built. TCRdb independently ran MiXCR on the multiplex PCR reads; one entry per CDR3 protein. The sample contains approximately 470,000 distinct CDR3 sequences, about 17% of which appear only once. Described time point: newly diagnosed GD, antithyroid drugs for less than 3 months. PBMC-derived RNA was used for the TCR library. The same sample was also studied in work on T cells in Graves' hyperthyroidism and ophthalmopathy.

The sample consisted of peripheral blood mononuclear cells (PBMCs), taken at new diagnosis, from a patient treated with antithyroid drugs. The receptors here all came from a man in his forties with Graves disease.

This clonotype appeared a few times. The rearrangement links TRBV12-3 or TRBV12-4 to TRBJ2-1, with D possibly being TRBD1 (6 bases). This CDR3 contains 14 residues. The ends were cut back, 6 bases at V and 4 bases at J, with 13 bases in the middle. CDR3 protein: CASRTSDSYNEQFF. The CDR3 nucleotides read TGTGCCAGCAGGACCTCGGACAGTTACAATGAGCAGTTCTTC.

This clonotype was found many times. The chain joins TRBV3-1 to TRBJ2-7; the D is unclear. V was clipped by 1 base and J by 0 bases, with 7 bases between them. The CDR3 runs 14 residues. Germline V gene data show CDR1 as LGHDT and CDR2 as YNNKEL (reference sequence). The CDR3 sequence: CASSQVTNSYEQYF. CDR3 sequence (DNA): TGTGCCAGCAGCCAAGTGACAAACTCCTACGAGCAGTACTTC.

The chain recombines TRBV10-3 with TRBJ2-7; 10 positions agree with TRBD1. Germline loops: CDR1 ENHRY, CDR2 SYGVKD. The CDR3 has 14 residues. After removal of 7 bases from V and 3 bases from J, the junction contained 6 bases not matched to a gene. CDR3: CAIKNGTGDYEQYF. CDR3 bases: TGTGCCATCAAAAACGGGACAGGGGACTACGAGCAGTACTTC.

This clonotype was counted between two and nine times. J is TRBJ2-5 and V is TRBV5-1; 9 bases align to TRBD2. The germline CDR1 and CDR2 sequences are SGHRS and YFSETQ. The CDR3 totals 17 residues. Losses at the gene ends were 0 bases for V and 2 bases for J; bases not matched to a gene: 8. CDR3 in amino acids: CASSLEASGTYQETQYF. The CDR3 nucleotides read TGCGCCAGCAGCTTGGAGGCTAGCGGGACCTATCAAGAGACCCAGTACTTC.

V and J are TRBV14 and TRBJ2-3; the match to TRBD1 covers 8 bases. This CDR3 has 17 residues. Germline V gives CDR1 SGHDN, CDR2 FVKESK. Losses at the gene ends were 1 base for V and 4 bases for J; bases not matched to a gene: 10. CDR3 bases: TGTGCCAGCAGCCAAGGCCCTTCAGGGGGCCCGTCAGATACGCAGTATTTT. The encoded protein is CASSQGPSGGPSDTQYF.

This clonotype was detected a few times. The CDR3 here is CASSNIQGTGNTIYF. The CDR3 nucleotides read TGTGCCAGCAGCAACATTCAGGGGACCGGAAACACCATATATTTT. The chain recombines TRBV11-2 with TRBJ1-3; weak D call: TRBD1 (6 bases). CDR3 length: 15 residues. The V end lost 5 bases, the J end lost 4 bases, and 15 bases lay between the germline ends. CDR1 is SGHAT, CDR2 FQNNGV, per germline.

This clonotype has ten or more counts. This chain connects TRBV18 to TRBJ2-1; D call uncertain. CDR1 and CDR2 from the germline V gene are KGHSH and LQKENI. The CDR3 is 16 residues long. The V gene lost 0 bases and the J gene lost 5 bases, with 14 bases spanning the gap. The DNA of the CDR3 is TGTGCCAGCTCACCACCCGCGAGCTTAAACCACAATGAGCAGTTCTTC. It translates to CASSPPASLNHNEQFF. The full variable domain, rest sourced from reference TRBV18 and TRBJ2-1, is NAGVMQNPRHLVRRRGQEARLRCSPMKGHSHVYWYRQLPEEGLKFMVYLQKENIIDESGMPKERFSAEFPKEGPSILRIQQVVRGDSAAYFCASSPPASLNHNEQFFGPGTRLTVL.

The rearrangement joins TRBV18 to TRBJ1-2, with no clear D. CDR3 size: 15 residues. CDR1 is KGHSH, CDR2 LQKENI, per germline. Trimming stripped 2 bases from V and 0 bases from J, with 10 bases between. The CDR3 DNA reads as TGTGCCAGCTCACCAGGACGGAGACCTAACTATGGCTACACCTTC. This codes for CASSPGRRPNYGYTF.

The chain has TRBV5-8 and TRBJ2-3; D may be TRBD1 (6 bases). CDR1 is SGHTS and CDR2 is YDEGEE in the germline V gene. Trimming left V 2 bases short and J 2 bases short, with 15 bases between. The CDR3 has 16 amino acids. CDR3 residues: CASSFGAGVNTDTQYF. The CDR3, as DNA: TGTGCCAGCAGCTTTGGTGCAGGGGTGAACACAGATACGCAGTATTTT.

In this sample, this clonotype turned up many times. The chain uses TRBV6-5 and TRBJ2-7; 13 nucleotides match TRBD2. The CDR3 sequence is 15 residues long. J lost 4 bases, V lost 4 bases, and 4 bases had no gene match. Per the germline V gene, CDR1 is MNHEY and CDR2 is SVGAGI. CDR3 amino acids: CASSFRTSGRYEQYF. In DNA, the CDR3 is TGTGCCAGCAGTTTCCGGACTAGCGGGAGATACGAGCAGTACTTC.